This T cell receptor beta chain appears in the sequencing data of a study of graft-versus-host responses after intestinal transplantation. Using immunoSEQ multiplex PCR, the repertoire was profiled, and TCRdb retains in-frame clones only, with some absent. The table shows 95,000 to 100,000 clones, with roughly 83% occurring only once. This specimen consisted of PBMCs, obtained 255 days after intestinal transplant. The origin of this receptor is a human patient who received an intestinal transplant, so some T cells may come from the graft donor.

The CDR3 nucleotides read TGCGCCAGCAGCTTGGTGGGAGGTGGTTCGACAGATACGCAGTATTTT. Translated: CASSLVGGGSTDTQYF. V is TRBV5-1 and J is TRBJ2-3, with D possibly being TRBD2 (6 bases). V was clipped by 0 bases and J by 3 bases, with 14 bases between them. The CDR3 is made up of 16 amino acids. Germline loops: CDR1 SGHRS, CDR2 YFSETQ.